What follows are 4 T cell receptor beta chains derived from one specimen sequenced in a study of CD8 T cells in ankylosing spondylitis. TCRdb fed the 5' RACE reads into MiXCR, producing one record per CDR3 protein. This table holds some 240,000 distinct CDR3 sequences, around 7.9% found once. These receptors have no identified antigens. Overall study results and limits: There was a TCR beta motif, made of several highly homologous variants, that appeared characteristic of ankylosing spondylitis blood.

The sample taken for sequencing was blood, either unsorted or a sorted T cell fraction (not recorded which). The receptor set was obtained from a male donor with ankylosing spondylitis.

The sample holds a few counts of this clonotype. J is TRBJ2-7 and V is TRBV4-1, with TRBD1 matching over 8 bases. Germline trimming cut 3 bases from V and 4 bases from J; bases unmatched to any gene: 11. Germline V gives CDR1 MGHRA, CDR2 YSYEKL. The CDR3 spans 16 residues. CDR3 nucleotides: TGCGCCAGCAGCCAGGCCGACAGGGGACTCCGGTACGAGCAGTACTTC. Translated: CASSQADRGLRYEQYF.

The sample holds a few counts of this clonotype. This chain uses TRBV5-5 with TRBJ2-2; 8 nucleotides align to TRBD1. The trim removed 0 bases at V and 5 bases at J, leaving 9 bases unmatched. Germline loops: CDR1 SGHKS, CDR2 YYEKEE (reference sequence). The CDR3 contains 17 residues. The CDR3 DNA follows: TGTGCCAGCAGCTTGGGGGGCAGGGGGCTTCGAACCGGGGAGCTGTTTTTT. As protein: CASSLGGRGLRTGELFF.

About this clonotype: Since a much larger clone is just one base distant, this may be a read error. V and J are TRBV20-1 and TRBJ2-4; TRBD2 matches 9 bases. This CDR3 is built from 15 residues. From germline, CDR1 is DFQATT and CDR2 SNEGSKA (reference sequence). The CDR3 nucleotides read TGCTGTGCTAGACCCTTAGCGGGAGAGCGCGGCATTCAGTACTTC. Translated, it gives CCARPLAGERGIQYF.

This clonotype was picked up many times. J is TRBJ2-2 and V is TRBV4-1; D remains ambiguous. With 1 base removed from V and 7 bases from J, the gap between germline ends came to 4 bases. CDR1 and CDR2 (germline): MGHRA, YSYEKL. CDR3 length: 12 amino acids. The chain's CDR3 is CASSQGHGELFF. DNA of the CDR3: TGCGCCAGCAGCCAAGGCCACGGGGAGCTGTTTTTT.